The present T cell receptor (beta chain) was sequenced within a study of human T cells and chemical hapten exposure. As the library was built, unique molecular identifiers were attached to individual cDNA molecules. One entry per CDR3 protein, called by TCRdb with MiXCR from the RACE reads. Found here are roughly 71,000 distinct CDR3 sequences, 11% of them singletons; the top ten hold more than 1.2%. V gave up 0 bases and J gave up 8 bases; unmatched junction bases: 6. CDR1 SGHKS and CDR2 YYEKEE come from the germline V gene (reference sequence). The CDR3 is 15 amino acids. Time point denoted: patch test 3, about 24 weeks after DPC sensitization. Treatment defined: therapeutic diphenylcyclopropenone sensitization with weekly scalp DPC.

The clonotype originates from a woman aged 45-59 years with alopecia areata. Some clones in this sample may be carry-over from other donors' samples. The material was whole blood, obtained in connection with sensitization to the hapten diphenylcyclopropenone (DPC). The chain recombines TRBV5-5 with TRBJ1-4; 8 nucleotides match TRBD1. The CDR3 DNA follows: TGTGCCAGCAGCTTGGCGCAGGGGGCGAGAGAAAAACTGTTTTTT. Encoded protein: CASSLAQGAREKLFF.